The text below deals with one T cell receptor beta chain. Antigen: not known. This sample was taken from a study of OX40 agonist ivuxolimab in advanced cancers. Across the study: Three patients, one with hepatocellular carcinoma and two with cutaneous melanoma, achieved partial responses.

Libraries were prepared by immunoSEQ multiplex PCR; TCRdb keeps only in-frame clonotypes and omits some of them. The sample records over 60,000 clones, 85% being singletons. The CDR3 sequence is 13 residues long. Germline assignment: CDR1 SGDLS and CDR2 YYNGEE. V gave up 4 bases and J gave up 4 bases, with 8 bases separating them. Whole-study findings and limits: Relative to CD4+, CD8+ T cells held more expanded clones on average. There were also nonresponders showing low normalized T-cell clonal expansion.

The sample here was CD4+ or CD8+ T cells sorted from blood, taken in a trial of the OX40 agonist ivuxolimab. The origin of this receptor is an adult with an advanced solid tumor such as melanoma, head and neck, liver or kidney cancer. The chain couples TRBV9 to TRBJ2-2; D uncertain. This CDR3 reads CASSSSTTGELFF. The CDR3 region has the DNA TGTGCCAGCAGCTCCAGTACCACCGGGGAGCTGTTTTTT.